This is a list of T cell receptor beta chains from one sample in a study of blood T cell repertoires in COVID-19. Assay used: immunoSEQ multiplex PCR; TCRdb lists only in-frame clones, some missing. The sample has 200,000 or so clones, around 85% seen once; the top ten hold roughly 3.5%. The sample consisted of peripheral blood. The receptor set was obtained from a man in his sixties with acute or convalescent COVID-19. Both conserved end residues are part of each CDR3. D genes are given only for firm matches. Clone size is stated in some rows and not others, as once, few, many or a class when expanded.

d_call | clone_size | j_call | v_call | cdr3_aa | cdr3_nt
TRBD2 | - | TRBJ2-7 | TRBV5-1 | CASSPGGTTDSYEQYF | TGCGCCAGCAGCCCGGGGGGGACTACCGACTCCTACGAGCAGTACTTC
- | - | TRBJ1-5 | TRBV7-2 | CASSLYGSNQPQHF | TGTGCCAGCAGCTTATACGGGTCTAATCAGCCCCAGCATTTT
- | - | TRBJ2-1 | TRBV21-1 | CASSYGTSGSPYNEQFF | TGTGCCAGCAGTTACGGGACTAGCGGCTCACCCTACAATGAGCAGTTCTTC
- | - | TRBJ2-1 | TRBV4-1 | CASSQETKLEQFF | TGCGCCAGCAGCCAAGAAACTAAGCTTGAGCAGTTCTTC
- | - | TRBJ1-5 | TRBV4-1 | CASSQEGAANQPQHF | TGCGCCAGCAGCCAAGAAGGAGCAGCCAATCAGCCCCAGCATTTT
- | few | TRBJ2-1 | TRBV21-1 | CASSTAGQGGHNEQFF | TGTGCCAGCAGCACTGCGGGACAGGGGGGGCACAATGAGCAGTTCTTC
- | - | TRBJ2-7 | TRBV5-4 | CASSLGPKGEQYF | TGTGCCAGCAGCTTAGGTCCTAAGGGGGAGCAGTACTTC
- | - | TRBJ2-7 | TRBV7-2 | CASSPGGRSYEQYF | TGTGCCAGCAGCCCAGGAGGCAGATCCTACGAGCAGTACTTC
- | - | TRBJ2-1 | TRBV5-6 | CASSLGSSRFNEQFF | TGTGCCAGCAGCTTGGGTTCTAGTAGGTTTAATGAGCAGTTCTTC
TRBD1 | - | TRBJ2-3 | TRBV7-9 | CASSLGRQGASTDTQYF | TGTGCCAGCAGCTTAGGGAGACAGGGGGCCTCCACAGATACGCAGTATTTT
TRBD2 | once | TRBJ2-3 | TRBV7-3 | CASSLQAGVSDTQYF | TGTGCCAGCAGCTTACAAGCGGGAGTTTCAGATACGCAGTATTTT
- | - | TRBJ1-5 | TRBV30 | CAWSLAGNQPQHF | TGTGCCTGGAGTTTAGCGGGTAACCAGCCCCAGCATTTT
TRBD1 | - | TRBJ1-4 | TRBV6-2/TRBV6-3 | CASSYSVPGQGRLFF | TGTGCCAGCAGTTACTCCGTCCCGGGACAGGGACGACTGTTTTTT
- | - | TRBJ2-7 | TRBV6-4 | CASSGQAASYEQYF | TGTGCCAGCAGTGGCCAGGCCGCATCCTACGAGCAGTACTTC
- | - | TRBJ2-7 | TRBV15 | CATSRDGASPSYEQYF | TGTGCCACCAGCAGAGATGGTGCTAGCCCATCCTACGAGCAGTACTTC
- | once | TRBJ1-2 | TRBV7-9 | CASSLVLSAGGYTF | TGTGCCAGCAGCTTAGTTCTCAGCGCGGGTGGCTACACCTTC
- | - | TRBJ1-5 | TRBV19 | CASSTRGNQPQHF | TGTGCCAGTAGTACGAGGGGCAATCAGCCCCAGCATTTT
- | - | TRBJ2-5 | TRBV11-3 | CASSLGGQRAETQYF | TGTGCCAGCAGCTTAGGAGGGCAGCGTGCGGAGACCCAGTACTTC
TRBD1 | - | TRBJ2-2 | TRBV28 | CASSSGTGNTGELFF | TGTGCCAGCAGTTCCGGGACAGGGAACACCGGGGAGCTGTTTTTT
- | - | TRBJ2-5 | TRBV19 | CASSPLHHRELGETQYF | TGTGCCAGTAGTCCCTTGCACCACAGGGAACTGGGGGAGACCCAGTACTTC
- | - | TRBJ2-3 | TRBV21-1 | CASSKATTPGTRSPDTQYF | TGTGCCAGCAGCAAAGCGACCACCCCCGGGACTAGAAGCCCAGATACGCAGTATTTT
- | - | TRBJ2-2 | TRBV29-1 | CSVTRGTGELFF | TGCAGCGTTACCAGGGGTACCGGGGAGCTGTTTTTT
- | - | TRBJ2-5 | TRBV11-2 | CASSPQAGRETQYF | TGTGCCAGCAGCCCGCAGGCGGGCCGGGAGACCCAGTACTTC
TRBD1 | - | TRBJ2-6 | TRBV27 | CASSSTGGTSGANVLTF | TGTGCCAGCAGTTCGACAGGGGGAACCTCTGGGGCCAACGTCCTGACTTTC
- | - | TRBJ2-7 | TRBV18 | CASSSPTGGHEQYF | TGTGCCAGCTCATCCCCTACGGGGGGCCACGAGCAGTACTTC
TRBD2 | - | TRBJ2-7 | TRBV4-2 | CASSQVQGTSGRGAYEQYF | TGTGCCAGCAGCCAAGTTCAGGGGACTAGCGGGAGGGGAGCCTACGAGCAGTACTTC
- | - | TRBJ2-1 | TRBV27 | CASSQRTTYNEQFF | TGTGCCAGCAGTCAACGGACTACCTACAATGAGCAGTTCTTC
- | - | TRBJ2-1 | TRBV7-2 | CASSLGVSEDEQFF | TGTGCCAGCAGCTTAGGGGTTAGCGAAGATGAGCAGTTCTTC
- | - | TRBJ1-2 | TRBV27 | CASSLTGSNYGYTF | TGTGCCAGCAGTTTAACAGGGTCTAACTATGGCTACACCTTC
TRBD1 | - | TRBJ2-4 | TRBV3-1/TRBV3-2 | CASSQGAGGLAKNIQYF | TGTGCCAGCAGCCAAGGGGCAGGGGGATTAGCCAAAAACATTCAGTACTTC
TRBD1 | - | TRBJ1-2 | TRBV19 | CASSSGTGFIYGYTF | TGTGCCAGTAGTTCCGGGACAGGGTTTATCTATGGCTACACCTTC
TRBD2 | - | TRBJ2-1 | TRBV5-1 | CASSHGTSGRGQFF | TGCGCCAGCAGCCATGGGACTAGCGGGAGAGGCCAGTTCTTC
TRBD1 | once | TRBJ2-7 | TRBV25-1 | CASDSDRGVEQYF | TGTGCCAGCGATTCTGACAGGGGAGTCGAGCAGTACTTC
- | - | TRBJ2-7 | TRBV7-4 | CDSSFSGVTYEQYF | TGTGACAGCAGCTTTTCGGGAGTCACCTACGAGCAGTACTTC
TRBD1 | - | TRBJ2-1 | TRBV7-8 | CAAARGLGNEQFF | TGTGCCGCTGCGAGGGGGCTGGGGAATGAGCAGTTCTTC
- | - | TRBJ1-5 | TRBV28 | CASSRHDQPQHF | TGTGCCAGCAGTCGACACGATCAGCCCCAGCATTTT
- | - | TRBJ1-1 | TRBV5-1 | CASSSSRSVNTEAFF | TGCGCCAGCAGCTCTTCTCGGTCGGTGAACACTGAAGCTTTCTTT
- | - | TRBJ1-5 | TRBV7-2 | CASSLGVGAGQPQHF | TGTGCCAGCAGCTTAGGCGTGGGGGCAGGCCAGCCCCAGCATTTT
- | - | TRBJ1-5 | TRBV6-6 | CASSSPGIAQPQHF | TGTGCCAGCAGTTCCCCCGGGATCGCTCAGCCCCAGCATTTT
TRBD1 | - | TRBJ1-1 | TRBV27 | CASSPWDSQTEAFF | TGTGCCAGCAGCCCGTGGGACAGCCAGACTGAAGCTTTCTTT
TRBD2 | - | TRBJ2-7 | TRBV6-6 | CASSSGGTKYF | TGTGCCAGCAGTTCGGGGGGGACCAAGTACTTC
- | - | TRBJ1-2 | TRBV5-6 | CASSLGWHYGYTF | TGTGCCAGCAGCTTGGGGTGGCACTATGGCTACACCTTC
- | - | TRBJ2-5 | TRBV5-6 | CASSTGTPGETQYF | TGTGCCAGCAGCACCGGGACACCTGGGGAGACCCAGTACTTC
TRBD1 | - | TRBJ2-7 | TRBV28 | CASSFHGQGAYEQYF | TGTGCCAGCAGTTTTCATGGACAGGGGGCATACGAGCAGTACTTC
TRBD1 | - | TRBJ2-7 | TRBV6-6 | CASSPDRDSNEQYF | TGTGCCAGCAGCCCGGACAGGGACAGCAACGAGCAGTACTTC
- | - | TRBJ1-2 | TRBV7-9 | CASSLDGQFYGYTF | TGTGCCAGCAGCTTAGACGGACAGTTCTATGGCTACACCTTC
TRBD1 | - | TRBJ2-1 | TRBV2 | CASSEGTGIYNEQFF | TGTGCCAGCAGTGAAGGGACAGGGATCTACAATGAGCAGTTCTTC
- | - | TRBJ2-7 | TRBV6-5 | CASSYSPTSYEQYF | TGTGCCAGCAGTTACTCGCCTACCTCCTACGAGCAGTACTTC